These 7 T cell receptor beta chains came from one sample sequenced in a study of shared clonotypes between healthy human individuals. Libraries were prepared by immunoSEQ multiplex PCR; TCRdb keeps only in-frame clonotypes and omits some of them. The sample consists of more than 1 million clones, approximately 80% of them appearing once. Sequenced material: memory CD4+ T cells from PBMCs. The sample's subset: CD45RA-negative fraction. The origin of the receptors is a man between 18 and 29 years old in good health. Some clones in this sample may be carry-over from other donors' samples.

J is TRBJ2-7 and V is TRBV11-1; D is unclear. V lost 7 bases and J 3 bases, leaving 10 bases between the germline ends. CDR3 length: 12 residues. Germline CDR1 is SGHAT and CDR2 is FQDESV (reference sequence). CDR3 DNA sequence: TGTGCCAGCACCTCAACCTACTACGAGCAGTACTTC. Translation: CASTSTYYEQYF. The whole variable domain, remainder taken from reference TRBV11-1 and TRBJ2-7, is EAEVAQSPRYKITEKSQAVAFWCDPISGHATLYWYRQILGQGPELLVQFQDESVVDDSQLPKDRFSAERLKGVDSTLKIQPAELGDSAMYLCASTSTYYEQYFGPGTRLTVT.

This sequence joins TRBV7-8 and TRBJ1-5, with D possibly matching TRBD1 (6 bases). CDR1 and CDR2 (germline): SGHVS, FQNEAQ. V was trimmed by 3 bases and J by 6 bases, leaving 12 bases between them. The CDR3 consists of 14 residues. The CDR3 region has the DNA TGTGCCAGCAGCTTTATGACAGGCAGTCAGCCCCAGCATTTT. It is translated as CASSFMTGSQPQHF.

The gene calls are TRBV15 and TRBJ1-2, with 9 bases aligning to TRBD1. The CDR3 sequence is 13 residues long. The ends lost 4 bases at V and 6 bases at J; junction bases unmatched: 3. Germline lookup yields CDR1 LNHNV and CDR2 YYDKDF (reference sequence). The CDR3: CATSKGQGDGYTF. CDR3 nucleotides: TGTGCCACCAGCAAGGGACAGGGCGATGGCTACACCTTC.

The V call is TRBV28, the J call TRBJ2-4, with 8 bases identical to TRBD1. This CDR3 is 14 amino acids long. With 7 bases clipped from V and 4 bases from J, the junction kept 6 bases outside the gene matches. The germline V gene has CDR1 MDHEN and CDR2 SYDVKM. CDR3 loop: CASNSQGVKNIQYF. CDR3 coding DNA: TGTGCCAGCAATTCACAGGGGGTTAAAAACATTCAGTACTTC.

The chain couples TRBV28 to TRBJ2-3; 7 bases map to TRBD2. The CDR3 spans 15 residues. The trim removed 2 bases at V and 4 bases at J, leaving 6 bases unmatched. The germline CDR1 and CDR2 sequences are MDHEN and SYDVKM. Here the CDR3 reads CASSLRGRGSDTQYF. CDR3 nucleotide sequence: TGTGCCAGCAGTTTACGCGGGAGAGGGTCAGATACGCAGTATTTT.

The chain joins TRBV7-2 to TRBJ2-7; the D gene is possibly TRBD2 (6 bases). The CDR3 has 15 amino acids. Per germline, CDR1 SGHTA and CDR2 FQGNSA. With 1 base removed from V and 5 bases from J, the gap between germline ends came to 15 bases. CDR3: CASSLVPGRAHEQYF. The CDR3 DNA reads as TGTGCCAGCAGCTTAGTCCCCGGGAGAGCTCACGAGCAGTACTTC.

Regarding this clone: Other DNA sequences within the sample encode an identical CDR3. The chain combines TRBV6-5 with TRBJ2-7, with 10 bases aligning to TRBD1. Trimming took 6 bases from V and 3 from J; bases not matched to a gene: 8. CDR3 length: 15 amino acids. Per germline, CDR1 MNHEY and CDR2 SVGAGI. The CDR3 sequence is CASSYRDRGFYEQYF. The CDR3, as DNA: TGTGCCAGCAGCTACCGGGACAGGGGATTCTACGAGCAGTACTTC.